This T cell receptor beta chain was sequenced in a study of blood T cells in healthy people across ages (dated by TCRdb to the mid-2010s). Background for the entire study: In model experiments, template switching captured about one uniquely barcoded TCR beta cDNA molecule for every two T cells. To avoid experimental bias, donors of different ages were randomly spread across the sequencing lanes. To track age-related changes in TCR beta repertoire diversity, the study relied on deep sequencing normalized with unique cDNA molecular identifiers. The donors were split into four age groups: young (average 16 years), middle-aged (39), aged (about 56) and long-lived (approximately 80). Using the same blood draw, the study looked at two additional independent replicas of 1 million unique cDNA reads for two donors, one aged 18 to 30 and the other aged 80 or older.

As regards this clonotype: Its binding antigen is unknown. Per-base quality was not reported, and no clone a single base away is much larger than it.

The donors were 40 or so Caucasian individuals from Russia, aged roughly 6 to 100 years, who were systemically healthy. About 9.8 milliliters of peripheral blood were drawn from each donor into EDTA-treated Vacutainer tubes. Ficoll-Paque density-gradient centrifugation was used to isolate PBMCs, with at least 7 million per sample. Total RNA, at least 6 micrograms per sample, was extracted from PBMCs with Trizol reagent. The percentages of naive CD45RAhigh/CD27high T cells were determined by flow cytometry on a PBMC aliquot from every donor. CDR1 MNHNS and CDR2 SASEGT are derived from the germline V gene. Germline trimming amounts to 8 bases on V and 4 bases on J, with 19 as the count of junction bases outside the gene matches. Its CDR3 holds 19 amino acids, cysteine through phenylalanine. Left in the record is the CDR3 DNA by itself, 57 bases read in frame from the first base. General conclusions and limits of the study: The CMV infection status of donors was not known, potentially confounding age-related changes in expanded clonotypes. A strong correlation was found between observed TCR beta diversity and the percentage of naive T cells measured by flow cytometry. Bulk unsorted PBMC profiling prevented conclusive comparison of naive and antigen-experienced compartments. As age increased, observed TCR beta diversity per million T cells dropped in a roughly linear way, and a significant reduction was already evident by age 40. The long-lived group showed more naive CD4+ T cells, fewer expanded clones and increased TCR diversity than the aged group, suggesting age selection. Total diversity estimates from one million sequenced T cells were considered lower bounds and underestimates.

Libraries were constructed by 5' RACE. The sequencing machine was an Illumina HiSeq 2500. The second PCR ran for about 6 to 12 cycles and used a J-beta primer mix along with a sample-barcoded 5' primer. A template-switch 5' adaptor carrying 12 random nucleotides introduced a unique molecular identifier onto each TCR beta cDNA molecule. Each sample yielded at least 3 million CDR3-containing paired-end reads. First-strand cDNA was synthesized from all RNA with the Mint cDNA synthesis kit, primed by a TRBC-specific oligonucleotide. All cDNA was treated with uracil-DNA glycosylase and then went through a first 18-cycle PCR with the universal primers M1SS and BC2_uni_R. In the paper's pipeline: Normalization of each sample was performed by random selection of 1 million high-quality reads, each carrying a distinct molecular identifier. Instead of being binned into consensus sequences, reads with shared molecular identifiers were discarded. MiTCR, run with a Q25 quality threshold and the strictest error-elimination algorithm, handled CDR3 identification, clonotype clustering and error correction. A nonparametric unseen species model using Euler transformation provided a lower-bound estimate of total TCR beta diversity. In TCRdb, the public reads were trimmed at Q25 with fastp and aligned with MiXCR, with productive beta chains retained. Here each entry gathers all rows of one CDR3 protein and keeps the most common genes and DNA. The V and J calls reflect TCRdb's pipeline rather than the authors' work. The sample table lists roughly 2 million distinct CDR3 sequences, 40% to 55% of them with a count of one. The ten most abundant clones make up over 2% of the sample.

The TCR was taken from a middle-aged woman in good health. The sample comprised blood. Recombination linked TRBV6-1 to TRBJ2-1, and 11 bases in between align with TRBD2. The bases are TGTGCCAGCGGAAATACTTTCGCCCTAGCGGGGGGATATTACAATGAGCAGTTCTTC. This translates into CASGNTFALAGGYYNEQFF.